This entry is about one TCR beta chain. CDR1 is PRHDT, CDR2 FYEKMQ, per germline (reference sequence). The trim removed 3 bases at V and 4 bases at J, leaving 12 bases unmatched. The CDR3 contains 17 residues. Treatment specified: roughly 19 received Ad26.COV2.S at low or high dose, single or two shots; about five received placebo; per-sample allocation not given. Day 63 after the first vaccine or placebo injection was the time point for sampling. Participants' vaccine, an Ad26 vector, delivered Wuhan-strain SARS-CoV-2 spike. Produced via immunoSEQ multiplex PCR; TCRdb's table is partial and in-frame only. The table lists hundreds of thousands of clones, about 91% of them singletons. The sample belongs to a study of Ad26.COV2.S vaccination and SARS-CoV-2 variants.

The source was peripheral blood, collected in a trial of Ad26.COV2.S vaccine versus placebo. The gene calls are TRBV13 and TRBJ2-7, with 10 bases fitting TRBD1. This sequence originates from a person aged 18-65 years who received the Ad26.COV2.S COVID-19 vaccine or a placebo. CDR3 loop: CASSLRRGQGIIYEQYF. In nucleotides, the CDR3 is TGTGCCAGCAGCTTGAGGCGGGGACAGGGGATTATTTACGAGCAGTACTTC. Complete variable domain (other parts from reference TRBV13 and TRBJ2-7): AAGVIQSPRHLIKEKRETATLKCYPIPRHDTVYWYQQGPGQDPQFLISFYEKMQSDKGSIPDRFSAQQFSDYHSELNMSSLELGDSALYFCASSLRRGQGIIYEQYFGPGTRLTVT.